These 19 T cell receptor beta chains were sequenced from one sample in a study of T cell responses to AZD1222 COVID-19 vaccine. Produced via immunoSEQ multiplex PCR; TCRdb's table is partial and in-frame only. The sample yields 200,000 to 250,000 clones, 94% seen once. The source material was peripheral blood, sampled 28 days after the second dose of the MenACWY control vaccine. Every receptor here comes from an adult who received the MenACWY meningococcal vaccine as a control.

The chain has TRBV2 and TRBJ2-3; 7 bases agree with TRBD2. J was trimmed by 2 bases and V by 8 bases; bases with no gene match: 13. Germline values: CDR1 SNHLY, CDR2 FYNNEI. CDR3 length: 16 amino acids. Here the CDR3 reads CASRPLASGITDTQYF. CDR3 DNA sequence: TGTGCCAGCCGGCCCCTTGCCAGCGGGATCACAGATACGCAGTATTTT. Full variable domain (outside the CDR3, taken from reference TRBV2 and TRBJ2-3): EPEVTQTPSHQVTQMGQEVILRCVPISNHLYFYWYRQILGQKVEFLVSFYNNEISEKSEIFDDQFSVERPDGSNFTLKIRSTKLEDSAMYFCASRPLASGITDTQYFGPGTRLTVL.

This chain uses TRBV2 with TRBJ2-2; D perhaps matches TRBD1 (5 bases). V was clipped by 5 bases and J by 9 bases, with 10 bases between them. The CDR3 has 12 residues. Germline V gives CDR1 SNHLY, CDR2 FYNNEI. The CDR3: CASSMTVRELFF. CDR3 bases: TGTGCCAGCAGTATGACAGTCCGGGAGCTGTTTTTT.

This chain joins TRBV18 and TRBJ1-1; D is unclear. The CDR3 totals 12 residues. The germline CDR1 and CDR2 sequences are KGHSH and LQKENI. Trimming stripped 6 bases from V and 3 bases from J, with 8 bases between. The CDR3 reads CASSRVDTEAFF. CDR3 sequence (DNA): TGTGCCAGCTCCCGGGTAGACACTGAAGCTTTCTTT.

This chain joins TRBV11-1 and TRBJ2-5, with a possible D match to TRBD1 (6 bases). CDR1 SGHAT and CDR2 FQDESV come from the germline V gene (reference sequence). Trimming cost V 2 bases and J 5 bases, with 9 bases left between them. This CDR3 spans 13 amino acids. CDR3 loop: CASSLSGVETQYF. The CDR3 DNA reads as TGTGCCAGCAGCTTATCAGGGGTGGAGACCCAGTACTTC.

J is TRBJ1-2 and V is TRBV29-1; D remains unclear. Trimming pared 7 bases from V and 8 bases from J, leaving 14 bases between. This CDR3 spans 11 amino acids. Germline CDR1 SQVTM, CDR2 ANQGSEA. Written as DNA, the CDR3 is TGCAGCGCCTATTTTGATTTGGGCTACACCTTC. Protein: CSAYFDLGYTF. Drawing the rest from reference TRBV29-1 and TRBJ1-2, the complete variable domain is SAVISQKPSRDICQRGTSLTIQCQVDSQVTMMFWYRQQPGQSLTLIATANQGSEATYESGFVIDKFPISRPNLTFSTLTVSNMSPEDSSIYLCSAYFDLGYTFGSGTRLTVV.

This clone occurred once. V and J are TRBV6-5 and TRBJ1-1; TRBD1 is a possible D gene (5 bases). Germline lookup yields CDR1 MNHEY and CDR2 SVGAGI. V was pared by 0 bases and J by 4 bases, with 9 bases between. The CDR3 contains 14 residues. CDR3 sequence: CASSYSGPGTEAFF. DNA of the CDR3: TGTGCCAGCAGTTACTCGGGGCCAGGCACTGAAGCTTTCTTT.

This chain uses TRBV5-5 with TRBJ1-6; 10 nucleotides match TRBD1. Germline lookup yields CDR1 SGHKS and CDR2 YYEKEE (reference sequence). The CDR3 is 15 residues long. The junction had 8 bases not matched to a gene; V was cut back by 4 bases and J by 10 bases. CDR3 region: CASSGGRDRGSPLHF. CDR3 in DNA: TGTGCCAGCAGCGGAGGCCGGGACAGGGGATCACCCCTCCACTTT. Full variable domain (rest looked up from reference TRBV5-5 and TRBJ1-6): DAGVTQSPTHLIKTRGQQVTLRCSPISGHKSVSWYQQVLGQGPQFIFQYYEKEERGRGNFPDRFSARQFPNYSSELNVNALLLGDSALYLCASSGGRDRGSPLHFGNGTRLTVT.

This chain connects TRBV9 to TRBJ2-1; D is perhaps TRBD1 (7 bases). Between the trimmed V and J ends, which lost 4 bases and 6 bases, there was a span of 20 bases. The CDR3 loop spans 16 amino acids. From germline, CDR1 is SGDLS and CDR2 YYNGEE. CDR3 in amino acids: CASSSDLRGASNEQFF. The CDR3 DNA is TGTGCCAGCAGCTCAGACCTCAGGGGGGCCTCCAATGAGCAGTTCTTC. Supplemented by reference TRBV9 and TRBJ2-1, the full variable domain reads DSGVTQTPKHLITATGQRVTLRCSPRSGDLSVYWYQQSLDQGLQFLIQYYNGEERAKGNILERFSAQQFPDLHSELNLSSLELGDSALYFCASSSDLRGASNEQFFGPGTRLTVL.

The chain joins TRBV7-3 to TRBJ2-6; 10 nucleotides match TRBD2. There are 18 residues in the CDR3. The germline V gene has CDR1 SGHTA and CDR2 FQGTGA. The J segment lost 1 base and the V segment lost 6 bases, leaving 9 bases of the junction unmatched. CDR3: CASSIAGGPPSGANVLTF. The CDR3 DNA is TGTGCCAGCAGTATAGCGGGAGGCCCTCCTTCTGGGGCCAACGTCCTGACTTTC.

In nucleotides, the CDR3 is TGTGCCAGCACAACAAAAGGCACTAATGAAAAACTGTTTTTT. Amino acid sequence: CASTTKGTNEKLFF. The V call is TRBV6-9, the J call TRBJ1-4; D is undetermined. The germline V and J ends were trimmed by 7 bases and 2 bases, with 11 bases remaining between them. The germline CDR1 and CDR2 sequences are MNHGY and SVAAGI. This CDR3 comprises 14 residues.

The CDR3 sequence is CASSSTIGGPYGYTF. The CDR3 DNA reads as TGTGCCAGCAGTTCGACCATTGGGGGCCCCTATGGCTACACCTTC. The rearrangement links TRBV28 to TRBJ1-2; weak D call: TRBD1 (6 bases). The CDR3 totals 15 residues. Per germline, CDR1 MDHEN and CDR2 SYDVKM. The V and J ends lost 4 bases and 4 bases respectively, with 16 bases between them.

In its sample, this clone was seen once. The chain uses TRBV19 and TRBJ2-5; 7 bases align to TRBD1. This CDR3 is 15 amino acids long. CDR1 and CDR2 (germline): LNHDA, SQIVND (reference sequence). The V and J ends lost 3 bases and 5 bases, in that order; junction bases with no gene match: 9. The CDR3 here is CASSIPGQPPETQYF. The CDR3 bases are TGTGCCAGTAGTATCCCGGGACAGCCCCCGGAGACCCAGTACTTC.

The chain links TRBV6-5 to TRBJ2-7; D gene ambiguous. V lost 0 bases, J lost 6 bases, and 15 bases lay in between. Germline lookup yields CDR1 MNHEY and CDR2 SVGAGI. The CDR3 is 15 amino acids. The CDR3 DNA is TGTGCCAGCAGTTACTCCTTCGGTAACTTAGGCGAGCAGTACTTC. This sequence encodes CASSYSFGNLGEQYF.

The J gene is TRBJ2-7, the V gene TRBV6-2 or TRBV6-3; the D is unclear. CDR3 length equals 15 residues. Germline CDR1 and CDR2: MNHEY and SVGEGT. Deletions cut 2 bases from V and 1 base from J, with 12 bases between. The CDR3 region has the DNA TGTGCCAGCAGTTACGTGGGGTCGAGATCCTACGAGCAGTACTTC. Translated: CASSYVGSRSYEQYF.

The chain carries TRBV7-5 and TRBJ2-1; the table's D call, TRBD2, was not checked against the DNA. TRBV7-5 is a documented pseudogene. The CDR3 spans 19 residues. The CDR3 DNA is TGTGCCAGAAGCTTAGAGACCCCGACTAGCGGGAGTTACCACAATGAGCAGTTCTTC. Its translation is CARSLETPTSGSYHNEQFF.

V usage is TRBV20-1 and J usage is TRBJ1-5; tentatively, D is TRBD1 (6 bases). The CDR3 spans 15 residues. Trimming removed 3 bases at V and 1 base at J, with 13 bases between. Germline CDR1 is DFQATT and CDR2 is SNEGSKA (reference sequence). CDR3 sequence: CSASGSGQSNQPQHF. The DNA for the CDR3 is TGCAGTGCTAGTGGGTCCGGACAGAGCAATCAGCCCCAGCATTTT.

The CDR3 DNA reads TGTGCCAGCAGCCAGGGGTTTAGAGGGCGGGAGACCTCAGATACGCAGTATTTT. Translation: CASSQGFRGRETSDTQYF. The rearrangement uses TRBV7-3 and TRBJ2-3; D perhaps matches TRBD2 (7 bases). The germline gives CDR1 SGHTA, CDR2 FQGTGA. This CDR3 has 18 amino acids. The V gene lost 5 bases and the J gene lost 4 bases, with 25 bases spanning the gap.

The chain links TRBV9 to TRBJ1-4, with a possible D match to TRBD1 (6 bases). The ends were cut back, 4 bases at V and 8 bases at J, with 15 bases in the middle. CDR3 length: 14 residues. Germline CDR1 and CDR2: SGDLS and YYNGEE. The CDR3 here is CASSLTGRGEKLFF. In DNA, the CDR3 is TGTGCCAGCAGCCTCACAGGGAGGGGGGAAAAACTGTTTTTT. The full variable domain, its missing parts supplied by reference TRBV9 and TRBJ1-4, is DSGVTQTPKHLITATGQRVTLRCSPRSGDLSVYWYQQSLDQGLQFLIQYYNGEERAKGNILERFSAQQFPDLHSELNLSSLELGDSALYFCASSLTGRGEKLFFGSGTQLSVL.

This rearrangement joins TRBV2 to TRBJ2-7; TRBD1 matches at 10 bases. The CDR3 contains 14 residues. V gave up 7 bases and J gave up 5 bases; unmatched junction bases: 8. Germline V CDR1 and CDR2: SNHLY, FYNNEI. The CDR3 nucleotides are TGTGCCAGCAATTACGGGACAGGGGTCCACGAGCAGTACTTC. As protein: CASNYGTGVHEQYF.